This T cell receptor (beta chain) was captured by sequencing in a study of molecular identifiers for immune sequencing clone quantification (dated by TCRdb to between 2018 and 2020). As for the study more broadly: For a replicate experiment, RNA from around 20,000 or 100,000 naive CD8 T cells was divided into five aliquots, of which four were sequenced. CD8 T cells were used in a methods study to benchmark molecular-identifier clustering-based TCR repertoire sequencing (MIDCIRS) and TCR RNA copy counting. Points the paper makes about the study in general: In CMV-specific effector cells, over 97% of molecules were held by clones above 20 RNA copies, whereas under 1% of molecules were held by such clones in naive cells. Modeling estimated 2.5 to 3.5 recovered TCR RNA copies per cell, compared with approximately 9.5 by digital PCR, which implies around 33% capture efficiency. Spiked-in Jurkat TCR RNA equal to a single cell's worth was reported to be detectable even within one million naive CD8 T cells. Spiked-in Jurkat TCR RNA (approximately 10 copies' worth), which is not part of the donor repertoire, was contained in the naive libraries. Without barcode sub-clustering, chimeric consensus sequences inflated TCR diversity; chimeras reached as high as 47%. The sizes of highly expanded clones could end up underestimated when identical TCR molecules share a barcode.

Naive CD8 T cell libraries were made from approximately 20,000 to 1,000,000 sorted cells using 10%, 30% or 50% of purified RNA. Naive CD8 T cells, defined as CD8+CD4-CCR7+CD45RA+, were FACS-sorted into RLT Plus buffer on a BD FACSAria II. Nine to eleven TCR copies' worth of Jurkat RNA were spiked into roughly 19,000-1,000,000 naive CD8 T cell samples to test detection sensitivity. CD8 T cells were enriched using RosetteSep CD8+ T Cell Enrichment Cocktail and Ficoll-Paque, and the enriched cells then underwent ACK red cell lysis. Reading from cysteine to phenylalanine, the CDR3 counts 14 amino acids. The only DNA kept is the CDR3, 42 bases in frame from the first base. The germline V gene (reference sequence) provides CDR1 MNHEY and CDR2 SMNVEV. V and J are trimmed by 0 bases and 6 bases, and the gene matches miss 4 bases of the junction. The library relied on PCR. Reads for this sample came from a NextSeq 500. Bulk TCR libraries were generated as previously described, with the TCR primers listed in Table S5 used. The Qiagen AllPrep DNA/RNA kit was used to purify total RNA. Reads from multiple sequencing runs of the same library were pooled before analysis. Per the authors' processing: Reads were retained only if an exact TCR constant sequence was present, and the retained reads were trimmed to 150 nt and grouped according to their 12-nt molecular barcodes. Reads in each barcode group were sub-clustered using a 15% Levenshtein threshold, and a quality-weighted consensus sequence was built for each RNA molecule. Non-functional sequences were discarded, and so were lower-count sequences lying one edit away from another sequence. On the basis of fitting two negative binomial distributions, barcode sub-clusters with fewer than 20% of the maximum read count were discarded. TCRdb reprocessed the public reads (quality trimming at Q25 with fastp, clone calling with MiXCR) and kept in-frame beta chains. Rows with a matching CDR3 protein are joined into one entry that keeps the most common DNA and genes. TCRdb assigned the V and J calls; the authors' analysis was not used. For this sample there are about 510,000 distinct CDR3 sequences; 25% appear just once. The biggest ten clones account for approximately 0.8% of the sample.

This clonotype was seen only a few times. Its recognized antigen is unknown. Qualities for individual bases were not recorded, and no much larger clone is one base off. The chain uses TRBV27 and TRBJ1-2, and 7 junctional nucleotides match TRBD1. The sequencing input was naive CD8+ T cells from blood, with Jurkat cell RNA spiked in. The cell subset or site tag for this specimen amounts to: FACS-sorted CD8+CD4-CCR7+CD45RA+ naive T cells. This clonotype originated in a human donor in good health. Some libraries in this study had Jurkat cell RNA spiked in. The DNA sequence reads TGTGCCAGCAGTTTATCCCGGACAGGCCATGGCTACACCTTC. This encodes CASSLSRTGHGYTF.